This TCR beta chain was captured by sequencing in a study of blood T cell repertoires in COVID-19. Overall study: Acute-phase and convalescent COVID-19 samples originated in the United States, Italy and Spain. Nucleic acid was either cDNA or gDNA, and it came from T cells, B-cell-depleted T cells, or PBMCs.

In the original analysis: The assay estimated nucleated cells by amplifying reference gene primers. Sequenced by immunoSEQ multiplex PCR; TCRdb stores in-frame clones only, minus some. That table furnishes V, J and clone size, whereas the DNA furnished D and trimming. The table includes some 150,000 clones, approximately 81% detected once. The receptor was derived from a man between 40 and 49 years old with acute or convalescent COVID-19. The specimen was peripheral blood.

CDR3 bases: TGTGCCAGCAGCTCTAGCGGGGCGGAGACCCAGTACTTC. Amino acid sequence: CASSSSGAETQYF. V is TRBV7-9 and J is TRBJ2-5, with 9 bases fitting TRBD2. Germline lookup yields CDR1 SEHNR and CDR2 FQNEAQ (reference sequence). The trim removed 4 bases at V and 5 bases at J, leaving 2 bases unmatched. The CDR3 runs to 13 residues.